A selection of T cell receptor beta chains follows, all from one sample in a study of OX40 agonist ivuxolimab in advanced cancers. The method was immunoSEQ multiplex PCR; TCRdb's version includes in-frame clones alone and lacks a portion of them. The top ten clones hold 10% to 11% of a sample with about 73,000 clones, 70% to 90% of them seen once. The sample here was CD4+ or CD8+ T cells sorted from blood, taken in a trial of the OX40 agonist ivuxolimab. The receptor source for this set is an adult with an advanced solid tumor such as melanoma, head and neck, liver or kidney cancer. Both conserved end residues are part of each CDR3. D genes are given only for firm matches. The size field is filled for only some rows; it gives once, few, many or a size class.

TRBV5-1	13	TRBJ2-3	-	-	TGCGCCAGCAGGGGGGAAGGGACAGATACGCAGTATTTT	CASRGEGTDTQYF
TRBV4-1	12	TRBJ2-7	-	-	TGCGCCAGCAGCCAAGAGGGGTTCGAGCAGTACTTC	CASSQEGFEQYF
TRBV9	13	TRBJ1-2	-	-	TGTGCCAGCAGCGTACTGGCAGGGAGAGGCTACACCTTC	CASSVLAGRGYTF
TRBV2	16	TRBJ2-7	-	-	TGTGCCAGCACTAACCCCGGAGCAGGGGCGGTTTACGAGCAGTACTTC	CASTNPGAGAVYEQYF
TRBV19	16	TRBJ2-2	-	TRBD1	TGTGCCAGTAGCTCGGGACAGGGGCGGGCTTGGGGGGAGCTGTTTTTT	CASSSGQGRAWGELFF
TRBV5-6	15	TRBJ2-7	-	-	TGTGCCAGCAGCGAGGGGACCGGTAAATTCTACGAGCAGTACTTC	CASSEGTGKFYEQYF
TRBV5-1	19	TRBJ2-2	once	-	TGCGCCAGCAGCTTGGGGGACATACTCGCGGGAGCTCCCACCGGGGAGCTGTTTTTT	CASSLGDILAGAPTGELFF
TRBV2	16	TRBJ2-7	-	TRBD2	TGTGCCAGCAGTGACTTATTAGCGGGAGGGGACTACGAGCAGTACTTC	CASSDLLAGGDYEQYF
TRBV27	13	TRBJ2-3	-	-	TGTGCCAGCGGTCTTTACCCCACAGATACGCAGTATTTT	CASGLYPTDTQYF
TRBV9	18	TRBJ1-3	-	-	TGTGCCAGCAGCGTGTCTGTCCTCGCAGGCAGCTCTGGAAACACCATATATTTT	CASSVSVLAGSSGNTIYF
TRBV12-5	13	TRBJ2-5	-	TRBD1	TGTGCTAGTGGACCAGGGGGCGGGGAGACCCAGTACTTC	CASGPGGGETQYF
TRBV27	17	TRBJ2-5	-	TRBD2	TGTGCCAGCAGTTTAGACGTAGCGGGAGGGCCGCAAGAGACCCAGTACTTC	CASSLDVAGGPQETQYF
TRBV30	13	TRBJ2-2	-	-	TGTGCCTGGAGTGGGGGAAACACCGGGGAGCTGTTTTTT	CAWSGGNTGELFF
TRBV27	12	TRBJ1-5	-	-	TGTGCCAGCAGTTCCCAGGGGCAGCCCCAGCATTTT	CASSSQGQPQHF
TRBV29-1	13	TRBJ2-7	-	-	TGCAGCGTTGCACGCGGAAGATCCTACGAGCAGTACTTC	CSVARGRSYEQYF
TRBV6-1	19	TRBJ2-1	-	-	TGTGCCAGCAGTGAAGCTTGGGCAGCCCCTCGCGGGTCCTACAATGAGCAGTTCTTC	CASSEAWAAPRGSYNEQFF
TRBV6-1	13	TRBJ2-7	-	-	TGTGCCAGCAGTGAGTGGGTCTCCTACGAGCAGTACTTC	CASSEWVSYEQYF
TRBV5-5	12	TRBJ2-1	-	-	TGTGCCAGCAGCTTGTGGGGCAATGAGCAGTTCTTC	CASSLWGNEQFF
TRBV5-6	12	TRBJ2-2	-	-	TGTGCCAGCAGCTTGGATAGCGGGGAGCTGTTTTTT	CASSLDSGELFF
TRBV10-1	14	TRBJ2-4	-	-	TGCGCCAGCAGCGACCCGTTGACCCAAAACATTCAGTACTTC	CASSDPLTQNIQYF
TRBV7-3	15	TRBJ1-2	-	-	TGTGCCAGCAGCTTCGAAGGTAGGTGCTGCTATGGCTACACCTTC	CASSFEGRCCYGYTF
TRBV10-1	15	TRBJ2-1	-	TRBD2	TGCGCCAGCAGTGAAAGCGGGAATTCTTACAATGAGCAGTTCTTC	CASSESGNSYNEQFF
TRBV29-1	12	TRBJ1-3	-	-	TGCAGCGTTGCGTACTCTGGAAACACCATATATTTT	CSVAYSGNTIYF
TRBV18	12	TRBJ2-2	-	TRBD1	TGTGCCAGCTCACCTGGGACAGGGTGGCTGTTTTTT	CASSPGTGWLFF
TRBV19	15	TRBJ1-4	-	-	TGTGCCAGTAATGCAGAGATTGCAACTAATGAAAAACTGTTTTTT	CASNAEIATNEKLFF
TRBV5-1	15	TRBJ1-2	-	TRBD1	TGCGCCAGCAGCTTGGCCCGGACAGGGAGGTTCGGCTACACCTTC	CASSLARTGRFGYTF
TRBV7-9	13	TRBJ1-1	-	-	TGTGCCAGCAGCTTTAAGACGAACACTGAAGCTTTCTTT	CASSFKTNTEAFF
TRBV25-1	16	TRBJ2-5	-	-	TGTGCCAGCAGTGGTAAGATGGAGGCCAGGCGGGAGACCCAGTACTTC	CASSGKMEARRETQYF
TRBV2	14	TRBJ1-1	-	-	TGTGCCAGCACCCCTCTCCGGACGGTCTCTGAAGCTTTCTTT	CASTPLRTVSEAFF
TRBV27	15	TRBJ2-7	few	TRBD2	TGTGCCAGCAGTTTAGGTTGGACTAGAGCCTACGAGCAGTACTTC	CASSLGWTRAYEQYF
TRBV27	15	TRBJ2-1	-	TRBD2	TGTGCCAGCACCCCTTTCGGGAGGGACTACAATGAGCAGTTCTTC	CASTPFGRDYNEQFF
TRBV27	13	TRBJ1-1	-	-	TGTGCCAGCTTTGACGGAATGAACACTGAAGCTTTCTTT	CASFDGMNTEAFF
TRBV28	13	TRBJ2-7	-	-	TGTGCCAGCAGTTTTCCGGGCTCCTACGAGCAGTACTTC	CASSFPGSYEQYF
TRBV9	12	TRBJ2-2	-	-	TGTGCCAGCAGCCTGGGTACCGGGGAGCTGTTTTTT	CASSLGTGELFF
TRBV5-4	15	TRBJ2-7	-	-	TGTGCCAGCAGCTTCACGGGACTGCCGTACTACGAGCAGTACTTC	CASSFTGLPYYEQYF
TRBV7-3	15	TRBJ2-5	-	TRBD1	TGTGCCAGCAGCGTCCACAGGGGGTTAGAAGAGACCCAGTACTTC	CASSVHRGLEETQYF
TRBV7-9	14	TRBJ2-7	once	TRBD1	TGTGCCAGCAGCTTAAACAGGGGGGACTACGAGCAGTACTTC	CASSLNRGDYEQYF
TRBV7-9	15	TRBJ2-3	-	-	TGTGCCAGCAGCTTAATGGGGCCAAGCACAGATACGCAGTATTTT	CASSLMGPSTDTQYF
TRBV19	13	TRBJ1-2	-	-	TGTGCCAGTAGTTGGACTGAGAACTATGGCTACACCTTC	CASSWTENYGYTF